The sequence of this T cell receptor (beta chain) was determined in a study of cytomegalovirus exposure and HLA in healthy donors. Study observations and caveats: In presence/absence analyses, roughly uniform sequencing depth across donors was assumed. Testing in vitro showed a few CMV-associated chains specific for CMV antigens.

V was shortened by 5 bases and J by 1 base, with 11 bases between the two germline ends. The CDR3 consists of 15 residues. Germline V gene data show CDR1 as SGHNT and CDR2 as YENEEA. The PCR employed 60 Vbeta primers together with 13 Jbeta primers. TCRdb's copy holds only in-frame clones and misses some; the assay was immunoSEQ multiplex PCR. This repertoire shows some 120,000 clones, roughly a tenth found once; its top ten account for roughly 4.2%. In regard to this clone: The antigen is unknown.

This TCR came from a young woman in good health and CMV-seropositive. Sequencing was performed on PBMCs. The rearrangement uses TRBV11-3 and TRBJ2-2; D possibly corresponds to TRBD2 (6 bases). The CDR3 nucleotides read TGTGCCAGCAGCCCTAGCGTCATGAACACCGGGGAGCTGTTTTTT. Amino acids: CASSPSVMNTGELFF.